The rows below give T cell receptor beta chains drawn from one sample of a study of tissue T cells after allogeneic stem cell transplantation. The data were produced by immunoSEQ multiplex PCR, yet TCRdb's version contains in-frame clones alone and is incomplete. The sample holds roughly 25,000 clones, more than 60% seen once. Sequences were derived from tissue from the ileum, sampled at autopsy. Receptor source: an older female donor with lung cancer. CDR3s leave out the opening cysteine and the closing phenylalanine or tryptophan. Fields, in order: clone size, V gene, J gene, CDR3 protein. Where a row states a size, it is once, few, many or the class of an expanded clone; other rows omit it.

>.|TRBV7-8|TRBJ2-3
ASSLGTSGRADTQY
>once|TRBV11-2|TRBJ2-6
ASSVQGTGANVLT
>.|TRBV4-3|TRBJ2-3
ASSQSLGPFTDTQY
>.|TRBV18|TRBJ1-6
ASSPRGIALH
>.|TRBV5-5|TRBJ2-2
ASRGLPGQGVSGELF
>.|TRBV11-3|TRBJ2-2
ASSLMFGELF
>.|TRBV5-1|TRBJ2-5
ASSFTGLAGAETQY
>.|TRBV5-1|TRBJ2-1
ASSLAGAGGYNEQF
>once|TRBV30|TRBJ2-5
AWSRGAETQY
>once|TRBV2|TRBJ1-1
ASRPRVSGLNTEAF
>.|TRBV5-1|TRBJ1-4
ASSSAATNEKLF
>.|TRBV28|TRBJ1-1
ASSLWVNTEAF
>.|TRBV3-1/TRBV3-2|TRBJ1-5
ASSQGRQGYIKPQH
>.|TRBV15|TRBJ1-1
ATTPRLDRAKAF
>.|TRBV5-1|TRBJ1-1
ASSLAWGTEAF
>once|TRBV11-2|TRBJ2-3
ASSFSLGGTDTQY
>.|TRBV11-2|TRBJ2-5
ASSYDRGETQY
>.|TRBV27|TRBJ1-2
ASSLYGGPYGYT